Ten or more counts support the clone carrying this TCR beta chain. V was pared by 7 bases and J by 4 bases, with 14 bases between. Germline CDR1 reads SQVTM; CDR2 reads ANQGSEA. There are 13 residues in the CDR3. From the 5' RACE reads, TCRdb called clonotypes with MiXCR, one entry per CDR3 protein. The table has 150,000 to 200,000 distinct CDR3 sequences, about 17% seen once. The data belong to a study of CD8 T cells in ankylosing spondylitis. The gene calls are TRBV29-1 and TRBJ1-5; TRBD1 is a possible D gene (5 bases). The sequencing input was blood, either unsorted or a sorted T cell fraction (not recorded which). The source is a male donor with ankylosing spondylitis or in good health (not recorded which). The CDR3 here is CSGAGGFNQPQHF. CDR3 bases: TGCAGCGGCGCCGGGGGATTTAATCAGCCCCAGCATTTT. Complete variable domain (other parts from reference TRBV29-1 and TRBJ1-5): SAVISQKPSRDICQRGTSLTIQCQVDSQVTMMFWYRQQPGQSLTLIATANQGSEATYESGFVIDKFPISRPNLTFSTLTVSNMSPEDSSIYLCSGAGGFNQPQHFGDGTRLSIL.